This TCR beta chain was sequenced for a study of blood T cell repertoires in COVID-19. Looking at the study overall: The United States, Italy and Spain provided the acute and convalescent COVID-19 samples.

This clone has only a few counts. Germline assignment: CDR1 SGHTA and CDR2 FQGNSA. V shed 4 bases and J shed 0 bases, with 16 bases lying between them. The CDR3 extends over 17 amino acids. In the authors' workflow: Amplification from reference gene primers served as the basis for estimated nucleated cell counts. The method was immunoSEQ multiplex PCR; TCRdb's version includes in-frame clones alone and lacks a portion of them. Clonal size and the V and J genes are those of that table, whereas D and trimming came from the DNA. The sample lists around 260,000 clones, around 82% occurring once. Sequences were obtained from peripheral blood. This clonotype was sampled from a person between 65 and 79 years old with COVID-19, enrolled during active disease. The J gene is TRBJ1-5, the V gene TRBV7-2, with D maybe TRBD1 (5 bases). The CDR3 protein is CASSSPQGRGSNQPQHF. The CDR3 DNA sequence: TGTGCCAGCAGCTCCCCGCAGGGAAGGGGTAGCAATCAGCCCCAGCATTTT.